This T cell receptor (beta chain) derives from a study of radiation and T cells in renal cell carcinoma. Assay: immunoSEQ multiplex PCR; the TCRdb copy retains only in-frame clones and omits some. The top ten clones hold about 30% of a sample with some 43,000 clones, roughly 80% of them seen once. CDR1 LNHDA and CDR2 SQIVND come from the germline V gene (reference sequence). V lost 4 bases to trimming and J lost 7 bases, with 8 bases between them. The CDR3 totals 12 residues. Time point denoted: blood 4 weeks post-SBRT, at nephrectomy. The treatment denotes: 15 Gy SBRT to primary tumor, nephrectomy 4 weeks later. Nephrectomy followed 15 Gy stereotactic body radiation by 4 weeks.

The source of this sequence is a woman between 65 and 79 years old with renal cell carcinoma. The rearrangement uses TRBV19 and TRBJ2-1; the D is unclear. The sample consisted of blood, taken from a patient whose treatment included radiotherapy and nephrectomy. CDR3 DNA sequence: TGTGCCAGTAGTACAAGACTTAATGAGCAGTTCTTC. This encodes CASSTRLNEQFF.